This TCR beta chain appears in the sequencing data of a study of shared T cell receptors in the human thymus. Libraries were prepared by immunoSEQ multiplex PCR; TCRdb keeps only in-frame clonotypes and omits some of them. The profile shows hundreds of thousands of clones, more than 75% of them singletons. These data were likewise used in another study, on human thymus T cells. According to that study: Resections that were taken during corrective heart surgery supplied the thymus tissue. Thymic as well as blood repertoires seemed to favor certain V and J genes unevenly. Thymic repertoires overlap heavily among unrelated individuals, related research has reported.

The receptor was derived from a boy in the first two years of life with a congenital heart defect. The specimen sequenced was thymocytes.

The CDR3 reads CASSQKGGHFYEQYF. The CDR3 nucleotides read TGCGCCAGCAGCCAAAAAGGGGGACACTTCTACGAGCAGTACTTC. The gene calls are TRBV4-1 and TRBJ2-7, with a weak D call TRBD1 (6 bases). The length of the CDR3 is 15 residues. CDR1 and CDR2 (germline): MGHRA, YSYEKL. V shed 2 bases and J shed 3 bases, with 14 bases lying between them.